What follows is one T cell receptor (beta chain) and its context. Its target is unknown. The sample contains more than one DNA sequence encoding this CDR3. This sample is drawn from a study of beta chain features in type 1 diabetes. Study as a whole: The study found patients and healthy donors alike in age, gender and cell yields. Broader study findings: Shorter TCRB CDR3s, moderately but significantly so, were found in Type 1 diabetes patients in all four CD4+ subsets. Naive, central memory and Treg TCRB repertoires appeared more alike in patients than in healthy donors.

The authors reverse transcribed all of the isolated RNA, so sequencing captured expressed TCRB transcripts. TCRdb keeps only in-frame clones here, not all; method: immunoSEQ multiplex PCR. Here the sample spans fewer than 300,000 clones, approximately 10% being singletons. CDR3 length: 13 amino acids. The V end was cut by 0 bases, the J end by 2 bases, with 5 bases between. Germline-derived CDR1 and CDR2 are SGHRS and YFSETQ. Sequenced input: naive CD4+ T cells from blood. This chain connects TRBV5-1 to TRBJ1-2; D is undetermined. This TCR came from a young man with type 1 diabetes. In DNA form, the CDR3 reads TGCGCCAGCAGCTTGGGGGAGAACTATGGCTACACCTTC. The encoded protein is CASSLGENYGYTF. The full variable domain, rest sourced from reference TRBV5-1 and TRBJ1-2, is KAGVTQTPRYLIKTRGQQVTLSCSPISGHRSVSWYQQTPGQGLQFLFEYFSETQRNKGNFPGRFSGRQFSNSRSEMNVSTLELGDSALYLCASSLGENYGYTFGSGTRLTVV.